By proportion, the clone carrying this TCR beta chain is medium-sized. As yet, its antigen is unknown. An oligonucleotide containing a UMI was ligated to the 3' end of TCR cDNA. Adult healthy volunteers gave 2.5 ml peripheral blood for whole-blood RNA. Input was about 1 to 1,100 ng of DNase-treated total RNA without cell sorting. Ligated cDNA underwent four rounds of PCR with nested alpha and beta constant region primers and SP2. Reverse transcription of blood and skin TCR RNA was primed at alpha and beta constant regions. TCRdb analysed the UMI-ligation and nested PCR reads with MiXCR anew, one entry per CDR3 protein. The sample has about 25,000 distinct CDR3 sequences; roughly 5.2% are singletons. This entry comes from a study of naive and memory T cell subsets. The CDR3 has 14 amino acids. The V end was cut by 7 bases, the J end by 10 bases, with 22 bases between. Germline values: CDR1 MNHEY, CDR2 SVGEGT.

Study observations and caveats: Potentially, T cell activation and differentiation skew this RNA-based measurement.

The genes are TRBV6-2 or TRBV6-3 and TRBJ1-1, with D unclear. Sequenced material: blood. The sequence derives from an adult in good health. In nucleotides, the CDR3 is TGTGCCAGCAATCATGGATGGCGAATGGGTGGAGCTTTCTTT. It encodes CASNHGWRMGGAFF.